This T cell receptor (beta chain) was profiled in a study of vaccination effects on CD4 cells after COVID-19. Germline V gene sequence: CDR1 SNHLY, CDR2 FYNNEI. This CDR3 is 14 amino acids long. The ends were cut back, 6 bases at V and 2 bases at J, with 13 bases in the middle. Sequenced by immunoSEQ multiplex PCR; TCRdb stores in-frame clones only, minus some. The table lists fewer than 60,000 clones, more than 75% of them singletons, with around 5.5% in the top ten. ViraFEST used viral peptide pools to expand antigen-specific CD4+ T cells before sequencing. Culture lasted about 11 days before CD4+ T cell isolation. PCR showed that the person got SARS-CoV-2 infection at some point between March and December 2020. With regard to this clone: Its antigen is not identified.

This chain joins TRBV2 and TRBJ1-1, with D perhaps TRBD1 (6 bases). This TCR was recovered from a human donor who had a prior SARS-CoV-2 infection. This sample comprised CD4+ T cells from PBMCs cultured with HIV peptides, obtained before COVID-19 vaccination. Subset: HIV-1 Nef peptide pool negative control/reference culture. This CDR3 is CASRALQGNTEAFF. As DNA, the CDR3 is TGTGCCAGCAGAGCCTTACAGGGAAACACTGAAGCTTTCTTT.